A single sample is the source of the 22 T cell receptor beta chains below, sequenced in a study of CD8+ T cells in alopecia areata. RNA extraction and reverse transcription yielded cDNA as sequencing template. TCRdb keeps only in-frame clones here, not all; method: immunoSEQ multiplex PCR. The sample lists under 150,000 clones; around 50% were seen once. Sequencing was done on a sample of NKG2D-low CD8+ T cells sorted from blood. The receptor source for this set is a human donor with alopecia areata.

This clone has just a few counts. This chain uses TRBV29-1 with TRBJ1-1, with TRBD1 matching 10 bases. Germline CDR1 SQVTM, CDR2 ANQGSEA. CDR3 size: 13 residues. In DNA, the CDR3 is TGCATCGGGAGGGACAGGGGTAACACTGAAGCTTTCTTT. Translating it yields CIGRDRGNTEAFF.

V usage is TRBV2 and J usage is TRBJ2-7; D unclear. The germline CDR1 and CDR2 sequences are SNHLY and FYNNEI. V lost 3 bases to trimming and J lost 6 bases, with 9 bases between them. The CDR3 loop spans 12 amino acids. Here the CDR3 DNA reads TGTGCCAGCAGTGATACAGATTCCGAGCAGTACTTC. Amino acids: CASSDTDSEQYF.

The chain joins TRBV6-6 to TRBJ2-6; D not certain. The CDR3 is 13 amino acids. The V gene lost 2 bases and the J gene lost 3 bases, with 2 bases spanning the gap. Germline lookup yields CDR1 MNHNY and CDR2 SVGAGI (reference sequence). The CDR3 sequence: CASSYGGANVLTF. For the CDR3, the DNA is TGTGCCAGCAGTTACGGTGGGGCCAACGTCCTGACTTTC.

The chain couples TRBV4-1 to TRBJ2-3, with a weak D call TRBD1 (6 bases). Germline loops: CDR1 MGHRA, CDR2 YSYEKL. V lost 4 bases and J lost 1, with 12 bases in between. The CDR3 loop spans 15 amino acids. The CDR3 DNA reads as TGCGCCAGCAGCCTCATCAGGGGAGGCACAGATACGCAGTATTTT. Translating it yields CASSLIRGGTDTQYF.

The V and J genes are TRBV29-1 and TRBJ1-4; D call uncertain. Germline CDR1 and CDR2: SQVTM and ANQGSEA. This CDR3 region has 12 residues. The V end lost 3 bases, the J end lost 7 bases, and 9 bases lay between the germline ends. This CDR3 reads CSVDSHGEKLFF. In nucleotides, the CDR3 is TGCAGCGTTGACAGCCATGGTGAAAAACTGTTTTTT.

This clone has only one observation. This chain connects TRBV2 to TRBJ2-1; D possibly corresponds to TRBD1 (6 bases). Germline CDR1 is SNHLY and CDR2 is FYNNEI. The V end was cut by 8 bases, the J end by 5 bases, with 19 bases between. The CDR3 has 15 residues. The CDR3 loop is CASPLARGFDNEQFF. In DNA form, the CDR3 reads TGTGCCAGCCCACTGGCGAGGGGGTTCGACAATGAGCAGTTCTTC.

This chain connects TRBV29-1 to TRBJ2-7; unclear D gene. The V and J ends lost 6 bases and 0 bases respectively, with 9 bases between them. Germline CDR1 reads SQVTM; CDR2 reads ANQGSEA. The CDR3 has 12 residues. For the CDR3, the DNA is TGCAGCGTCGACCTGAGCTCCTACGAGCAGTACTTC. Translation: CSVDLSSYEQYF.

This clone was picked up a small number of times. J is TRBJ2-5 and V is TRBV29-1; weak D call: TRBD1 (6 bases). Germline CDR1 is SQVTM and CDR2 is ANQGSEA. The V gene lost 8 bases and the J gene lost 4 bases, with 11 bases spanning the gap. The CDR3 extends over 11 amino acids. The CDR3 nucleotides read TGCAGCCCTTGGGACACAGAGACCCAGTACTTC. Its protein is CSPWDTETQYF.

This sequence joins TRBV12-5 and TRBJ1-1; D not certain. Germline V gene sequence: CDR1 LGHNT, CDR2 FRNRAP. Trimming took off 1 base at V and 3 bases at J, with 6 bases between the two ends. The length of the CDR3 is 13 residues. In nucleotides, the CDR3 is TGTGCTAGTGGTTTGGCTCCTGACACTGAAGCTTTCTTT. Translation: CASGLAPDTEAFF.

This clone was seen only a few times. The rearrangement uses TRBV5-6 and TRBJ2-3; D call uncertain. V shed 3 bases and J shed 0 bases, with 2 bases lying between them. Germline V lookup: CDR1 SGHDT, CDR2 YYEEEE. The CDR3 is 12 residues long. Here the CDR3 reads CASSSSTDTQYF. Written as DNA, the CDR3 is TGTGCCAGCAGCTCGAGCACAGATACGCAGTATTTT.

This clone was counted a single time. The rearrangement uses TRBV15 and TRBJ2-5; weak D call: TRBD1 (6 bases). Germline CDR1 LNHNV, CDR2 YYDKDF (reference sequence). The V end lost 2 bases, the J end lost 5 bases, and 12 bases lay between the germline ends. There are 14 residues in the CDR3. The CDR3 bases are TGTGCCACCAGCAGACAGGGAAGGGGGGAGACCCAGTACTTC. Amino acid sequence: CATSRQGRGETQYF.

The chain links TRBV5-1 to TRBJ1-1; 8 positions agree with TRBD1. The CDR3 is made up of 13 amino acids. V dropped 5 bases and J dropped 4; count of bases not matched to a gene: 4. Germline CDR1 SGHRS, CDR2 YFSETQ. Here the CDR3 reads CASSWTGSTEAFF. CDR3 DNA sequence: TGCGCCAGCAGTTGGACAGGGTCCACTGAAGCTTTCTTT.

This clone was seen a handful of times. The CDR3 DNA reads as TGTGCCAGCAGCTTAAAGGGACCACAAGAGACCCAGTACTTC. Its translation: CASSLKGPQETQYF. V gene TRBV13 combines with J gene TRBJ2-5; D is possibly TRBD1 or TRBD2 (5 bases each). The CDR3 extends over 14 amino acids. Germline V gives CDR1 PRHDT, CDR2 FYEKMQ (reference sequence). V lost 2 bases to trimming and J lost 2 bases, with 9 bases between them.

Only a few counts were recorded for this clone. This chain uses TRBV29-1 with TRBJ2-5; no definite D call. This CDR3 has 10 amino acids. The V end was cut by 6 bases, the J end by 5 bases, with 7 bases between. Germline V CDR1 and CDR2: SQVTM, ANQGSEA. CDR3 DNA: TGCAGCGTCCCCGGGGAGACCCAGTACTTC. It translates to CSVPGETQYF. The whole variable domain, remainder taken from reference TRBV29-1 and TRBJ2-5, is SAVISQKPSRDICQRGTSLTIQCQVDSQVTMMFWYRQQPGQSLTLIATANQGSEATYESGFVIDKFPISRPNLTFSTLTVSNMSPEDSSIYLCSVPGETQYFGPGTRLLVL.

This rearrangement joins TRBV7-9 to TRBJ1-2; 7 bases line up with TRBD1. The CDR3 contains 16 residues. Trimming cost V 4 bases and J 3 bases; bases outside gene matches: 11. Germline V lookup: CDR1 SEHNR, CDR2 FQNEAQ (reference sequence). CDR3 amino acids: CASSSTPGQTYYGYTF. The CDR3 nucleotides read TGTGCCAGCAGCTCTACACCGGGACAGACTTACTATGGCTACACCTTC.

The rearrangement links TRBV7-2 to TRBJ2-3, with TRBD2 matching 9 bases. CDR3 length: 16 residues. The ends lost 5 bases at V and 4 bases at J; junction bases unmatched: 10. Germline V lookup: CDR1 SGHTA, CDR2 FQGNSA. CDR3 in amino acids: CASSEISGRSADTQYF. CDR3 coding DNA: TGTGCCAGCAGCGAAATCAGCGGGAGGAGCGCAGATACGCAGTATTTT. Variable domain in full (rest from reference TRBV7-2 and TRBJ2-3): GAGVSQSPSNKVTEKGKDVELRCDPISGHTALYWYRQSLGQGLEFLIYFQGNSAPDKSGLPSDRFSAERTGGSVSTLTIQRTQQEDSAVYLCASSEISGRSADTQYFGPGTRLTVL.

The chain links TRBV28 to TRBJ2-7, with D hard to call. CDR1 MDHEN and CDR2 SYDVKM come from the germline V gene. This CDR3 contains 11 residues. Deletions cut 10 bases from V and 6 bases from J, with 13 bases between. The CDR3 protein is CATRWALEQYF. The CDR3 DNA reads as TGTGCCACCCGCTGGGCCCTCGAGCAGTACTTC.

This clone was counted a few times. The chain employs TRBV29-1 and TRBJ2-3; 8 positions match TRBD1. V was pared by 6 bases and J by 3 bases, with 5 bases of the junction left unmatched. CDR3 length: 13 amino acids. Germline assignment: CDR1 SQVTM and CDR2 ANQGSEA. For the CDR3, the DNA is TGCAGCGTATCAGGGGGCAGAACAGATACGCAGTATTTT. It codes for CSVSGGRTDTQYF.

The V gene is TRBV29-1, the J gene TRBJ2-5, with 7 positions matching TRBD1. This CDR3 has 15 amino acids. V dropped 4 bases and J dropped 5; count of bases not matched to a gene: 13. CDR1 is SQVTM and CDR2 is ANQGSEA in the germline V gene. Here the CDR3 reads CSVGRMRGGLETQYF. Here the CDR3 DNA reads TGCAGCGTTGGAAGGATGAGAGGGGGCTTGGAGACCCAGTACTTC.

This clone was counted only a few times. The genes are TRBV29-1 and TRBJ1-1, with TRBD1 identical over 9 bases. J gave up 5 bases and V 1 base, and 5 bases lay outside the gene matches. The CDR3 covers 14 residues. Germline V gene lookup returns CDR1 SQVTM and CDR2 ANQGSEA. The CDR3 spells CSVEGTGVETEAFF. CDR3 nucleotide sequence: TGCAGCGTTGAAGGGACAGGGGTGGAAACTGAAGCTTTCTTT.

CDR3 nucleotides: TGTGCCAGCTCCGGGACAGAGTCCTACGAGCAGTACTTC. Its protein is CASSGTESYEQYF. The chain recombines TRBV2 with TRBJ2-7, with 7 nucleotides matching TRBD1. Unmatched junction bases numbered 5, after V lost 8 bases and J lost 1 base. Germline V CDR1 and CDR2: SNHLY, FYNNEI. This CDR3 contains 13 residues.

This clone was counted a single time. CDR3 amino acids: CAWTPTDMNTEAFF. In DNA, the CDR3 is TGTGCCTGGACTCCAACGGACATGAACACTGAAGCTTTCTTT. The V and J genes are TRBV30 and TRBJ1-1; a weak D match, TRBD1 (5 bases). CDR1 is GTSNPN, CDR2 SVGIG, per germline (reference sequence). The CDR3 runs 14 residues. The V end lost 4 bases, the J end lost 0 bases, and 12 bases lay between the germline ends.